A selection of T cell receptor beta chains follows, all from one sample in a study of blood T cell repertoires in COVID-19. The method was immunoSEQ multiplex PCR; TCRdb's version includes in-frame clones alone and lacks a portion of them. This table has roughly 70,000 clones, roughly 86% appearing once. The sequencing sample was made of peripheral blood. These receptor sequences come from a man aged 70-80 years with active COVID-19. Each CDR3 is given with its conserved first and last residue. The D gene is left open where the match is weak. Not every row has a clone size; where given, it reads once, few, many or a size class.

J,D,size,V,DNA,CDR3
TRBJ2-7,TRBD2,-,TRBV19,TGTGCCAGTAGTATGGGACTAGCGGCCTCCTACGAGCAGTACTTC,CASSMGLAASYEQYF
TRBJ2-5,-,-,TRBV21-1,TGTGCCAGCAGCGGACCCGGGACTAGCGGGCAAGAGACCCAGTACTTC,CASSGPGTSGQETQYF
TRBJ2-5,-,-,TRBV7-9,TGTGCCAGCAGCTTAGCCCTGGCCCAGGGGCCCAGGGAGACCCAGTACTTC,CASSLALAQGPRETQYF
TRBJ2-1,-,-,TRBV28,TGTGCCAGCAGTTTTAACCCCCAGGGGGGCTCCTACAATGAGCAGTTCTTC,CASSFNPQGGSYNEQFF
TRBJ2-5,-,-,TRBV5-3,TGTGCCAGAAGCTTGAAGGGTGGGCGGGTGGAAATCCAAGAGACCCAGTACTTC,CARSLKGGRVEIQETQYF
TRBJ1-2,TRBD1,once,TRBV29-1,TGCAGCGTTGACGCTAGGGGGCTCTATGGCTACACCTTC,CSVDARGLYGYTF
TRBJ2-1,TRBD2,-,TRBV6-5,TGTGCCAGCACCCCGACTAGCGGGAGTAGGGGTGAGCAGTTCTTC,CASTPTSGSRGEQFF
TRBJ2-3,TRBD2,-,TRBV6-5,TGTGCCAGCAGTTACGGGGCGGGAGGGCCCGGGGATACGCAGTATTTT,CASSYGAGGPGDTQYF
TRBJ2-1,TRBD2,-,TRBV11-2,TGTGCCAGCAGCGCGGGGGGTGAGCAGTTCTTC,CASSAGGEQFF
TRBJ2-7,-,-,TRBV29-1,TGCAGCGTTGAAGAGTTTTTGGGATCGGAGGGCTACGAGCAGTACTTC,CSVEEFLGSEGYEQYF
TRBJ2-7,TRBD1,-,TRBV12-3/TRBV12-4,TGTGCCAGCAGCCCACAGGGGCCGGGCGAGCAGTACTTC,CASSPQGPGEQYF
TRBJ1-1,TRBD1,-,TRBV3-1/TRBV3-2,TGTGCCAGCAGCCCCCAAGGGGGCTGGAACACTGAAGCTTTCTTT,CASSPQGGWNTEAFF